Below are 21 T cell receptor beta chains sequenced from a single sample in a study of beta chain features in type 1 diabetes. Expressed TCRB transcripts got sequenced, as all isolated RNA was reverse transcribed. Libraries were prepared by immunoSEQ multiplex PCR; TCRdb keeps only in-frame clonotypes and omits some of them. The repertoire consists of nearly 350,000 clones, with under 8.5% occurring once and the leading ten covering around 0.44%. The sequenced sample was central memory CD4+ T cells from blood. The receptors stem from a woman under 30 in good health.

V and J are TRBV27 and TRBJ2-3; TRBD2 matches at 9 bases. CDR3 length equals 18 residues. Germline CDR1 reads MNHEY; CDR2 reads SMNVEV (reference sequence). J lost 6 bases, V lost 0 bases, and 13 bases had no gene match. The chain's CDR3 is CASSLSAISGSELDTQYF. CDR3 DNA: TGTGCCAGCAGTTTATCGGCCATTAGCGGGAGCGAGCTGGATACGCAGTATTTT.

Concerning this clone: At the DNA level, this CDR3 is encoded by other sequences in the same sample as well. The J gene is TRBJ2-5, the V gene TRBV29-1; a possible D gene is TRBD2 (6 bases). This CDR3 comprises 13 residues. V was trimmed by 3 bases and J by 5 bases, leaving 13 bases between them. CDR1 is SQVTM, CDR2 ANQGSEA, per germline. CDR3 in amino acids: CSVDGGGWETQYF. The CDR3 region has the DNA TGCAGCGTTGACGGGGGTGGCTGGGAGACCCAGTACTTC.

V usage is TRBV7-2 and J usage is TRBJ2-6; TRBD2 aligns across 9 bases. After removal of 1 base from V and 1 base from J, the junction contained 2 bases not matched to a gene. Germline V gene lookup returns CDR1 SGHTA and CDR2 FQGNSA. CDR3 length equals 17 residues. CDR3 in amino acids: CASSLGLAVSGANVLTF. For the CDR3, the DNA is TGTGCCAGCAGCTTAGGACTAGCGGTTTCTGGGGCCAACGTCCTGACTTTC.

This sequence joins TRBV4-3 and TRBJ2-1; 14 bases line up with TRBD2. In germline, CDR1 is LGHNA, CDR2 YSLEER. The CDR3 totals 16 residues. Germline trimming cut 4 bases from V and 9 bases from J; bases unmatched to any gene: 8. CDR3: CASSRSGLAGDSEQFF. As DNA, the CDR3 is TGCGCCAGCAGCCGTTCGGGACTAGCGGGAGACAGTGAGCAGTTCTTC.

V gene TRBV4-2 combines with J gene TRBJ1-5; possible D gene TRBD1, 5 bases. V lost 5 bases to trimming and J lost 1 base, with 18 bases between them. Per germline, CDR1 LGHNA and CDR2 YNFKEQ. The CDR3 is 17 amino acids. CDR3 DNA: TGTGCCAGCAGCTCCCGGGGCAGACGAGGCAGCAATCAGCCCCAGCATTTT. Translated: CASSSRGRRGSNQPQHF.

This chain uses TRBV18 with TRBJ2-5; TRBD1 aligns across 10 bases. CDR3 length: 15 amino acids. Germline loops: CDR1 KGHSH, CDR2 LQKENI. Trimming took 5 bases from V and 3 from J; bases not matched to a gene: 6. The CDR3 region has the DNA TGTGCCAGCTCATCCTCCGGGACAGGGGAAGAGACCCAGTACTTC. It yields the protein CASSSSGTGEETQYF.

This chain joins TRBV4-1 and TRBJ1-2; a possible D gene is TRBD1 (6 bases). Trimming pared 5 bases from V and 5 bases from J, leaving 21 bases between. The CDR3 length is 16 residues. Looked up from germline, CDR1 is MGHRA and CDR2 is YSYEKL. The CDR3 region has the DNA TGCGCCAGCAGCGCTCCCGGACAGCAAGTTCCTTATGGCTACACCTTC. Its translation: CASSAPGQQVPYGYTF.

For this clone: Other DNA sequences in this specimen translate into the identical CDR3. J is TRBJ2-7 and V is TRBV28; D possibly uses TRBD1 or TRBD2 (6 bases each). Trimming pared 4 bases from V and 4 bases from J, leaving 11 bases between. The CDR3 has 13 residues. From germline, CDR1 is MDHEN and CDR2 SYDVKM. This chain's CDR3 is CASSSGGGYEQYF. The CDR3 bases are TGTGCCAGCAGTTCCGGAGGGGGTTACGAGCAGTACTTC.

This clone was detected only a few times. A junction end diverges from the germline sequence, so it may reflect a read error. V gene TRBV6-6 combines with J gene TRBJ2-7, with D perhaps TRBD2 (5 bases). Germline-derived CDR1 and CDR2 are MNHNY and SVGAGI (reference sequence). The CDR3 consists of 11 residues. Here the CDR3 reads CAISRDSEQYF. As DNA, the CDR3 is TGTGCCATCAGTCGGGATTCCGAGCAGTACTTC.

The genes are TRBV6-6 and TRBJ1-1; D gene unclear. The V and J ends lost 3 bases and 1 base respectively, with 6 bases between them. From germline, CDR1 is MNHNY and CDR2 SVGAGI (reference sequence). The CDR3 is 13 amino acids. The CDR3, as DNA: TGTGCCAGCAGTTATGAGTGGAACACTGAAGCTTTCTTT. Translation gives CASSYEWNTEAFF.

Ten or more counts support this clone. The chain has TRBV7-9 and TRBJ1-4; D unresolved. Germline assignment: CDR1 SEHNR and CDR2 FQNEAQ (reference sequence). Trimming took 5 bases from V and 4 from J, leaving 11 bases between them. The CDR3 totals 14 residues. CDR3 nucleotide sequence: TGTGCCAGCAGCCAAGTAGGGCATAATGAAAAACTGTTTTTT. It is translated as CASSQVGHNEKLFF.

This clone was seen at least ten times. The chain has TRBV14 and TRBJ1-1; 7 positions agree with TRBD1. CDR1 and CDR2 (germline): SGHDN, FVKESK. V gave up 5 bases and J gave up 5 bases; unmatched junction bases: 11. The CDR3 length is 15 residues. CDR3 bases: TGTGCCAGCAGCAAAGGGGGCGCGAGGGGGACTGAAGCTTTCTTT. It codes for CASSKGGARGTEAFF. The whole variable domain, remainder taken from reference TRBV14 and TRBJ1-1, is EAGVTQFPSHSVIEKGQTVTLRCDPISGHDNLYWYRRVMGKEIKFLLHFVKESKQDESGMPNNRFLAERTGGTYSTLKVQPAELEDSGVYFCASSKGGARGTEAFFGQGTRLTVV.

The rearrangement joins TRBV28 to TRBJ2-6; 10 bases agree with TRBD1. The CDR3 has 16 residues. Germline V gives CDR1 MDHEN, CDR2 SYDVKM. V gave up 5 bases and J gave up 4 bases; unmatched junction bases: 5. The CDR3 spells CASSPGTGAGANVLTF. The CDR3 nucleotides read TGTGCCAGCAGTCCAGGGACAGGGGCCGGGGCCAACGTCCTGACTTTC.

CDR3 in amino acids: CASSPPTSVKETQYF. The CDR3 nucleotides read TGTGCCAGCTCACCACCAACTAGCGTTAAGGAGACCCAGTACTTC. The V and J genes are TRBV18 and TRBJ2-5, with 7 bases matching TRBD2. The CDR3 extends over 15 amino acids. V gave up 0 bases and J gave up 5 bases; unmatched junction bases: 6. In germline, CDR1 is KGHSH, CDR2 LQKENI.

This clone was counted only a few times. The genes are TRBV18 and TRBJ2-1; 13 bases map to TRBD2. The CDR3 is 18 amino acids. Trimming at V came to 6 bases and at J to 4 bases, leaving 12 bases not matched to a gene. Germline CDR1 and CDR2: KGHSH and LQKENI. This CDR3 is CASSPGTSGKSWYNEQFF. The DNA for the CDR3 is TGTGCCAGCTCGCCCGGGACTAGCGGGAAGTCTTGGTACAATGAGCAGTTCTTC.

The J gene is TRBJ1-5, the V gene TRBV7-8, with D maybe TRBD1 (5 bases). Trimming took off 5 bases at V and 1 base at J, with 12 bases between the two ends. CDR1 and CDR2 (germline): SGHVS, FQNEAQ. The CDR3 consists of 15 residues. DNA for the CDR3: TGTGCCAGCAGCGATCGGAGGGGAAGCAATCAGCCCCAGCATTTT. This gives the protein CASSDRRGSNQPQHF.

This chain uses TRBV11-1 with TRBJ2-1; possibly TRBD1 for D (6 bases). This CDR3 has 12 amino acids. The germline V gene encodes CDR1 SGHAT and CDR2 FQDESV (reference sequence). V was trimmed by 3 bases and J by 6 bases, leaving 6 bases between them. CDR3 amino acids: CASSLGANEQFF. CDR3 in DNA: TGTGCCAGCAGCTTGGGGGCCAATGAGCAGTTCTTC.

This clone was recorded a few times. This chain joins TRBV25-1 and TRBJ2-7; no reliable D call. The CDR3 spans 13 residues. Germline V lookup: CDR1 MGHDK, CDR2 SYGVNS. Trimming shortened V by 3 bases and J by 1 base, and 7 bases separated the two germline ends. The CDR3 loop reads CASSDRKSYEQYF. The CDR3 DNA is TGTGCCAGCAGTGACAGGAAGTCCTACGAGCAGTACTTC.

This chain uses TRBV11-2 with TRBJ2-5, with a weak D call TRBD1 (5 bases). Trimming removed 6 bases at V and 4 bases at J, with 9 bases between. Germline V gene data show CDR1 as SGHAT and CDR2 as FQNNGV. This CDR3 is 12 amino acids long. Here the CDR3 reads CASRTGAETQYF. The CDR3 DNA is TGTGCCAGCAGAACTGGGGCAGAGACCCAGTACTTC.

There are a few counts of this clone. The rearrangement joins TRBV7-8 to TRBJ2-1, with D unresolved. Per the germline V gene, CDR1 is SGHVS and CDR2 is FQNEAQ. Trimming removed 1 base from V and 3 bases from J, with 4 bases in between. The CDR3 loop spans 13 amino acids. The chain's CDR3 is CASSLVGYNEQFF. CDR3 in DNA: TGTGCCAGCAGCTTAGTTGGCTACAATGAGCAGTTCTTC.

This clone came up many times. The chain links TRBV5-1 to TRBJ2-1; 15 bases are a match to TRBD2. Germline trimming cut 3 bases from V and 13 bases from J; bases unmatched to any gene: 8. The germline CDR1 and CDR2 sequences are SGHRS and YFSETQ. The CDR3 extends over 15 amino acids. CDR3 loop: CASSSEGTSGRLQFF. CDR3 coding DNA: TGCGCCAGCAGCTCTGAAGGGACTAGCGGGAGGTTACAGTTCTTC.